This record looks at one TCR beta chain sequence and its context. These data are taken from a study of blood T cell repertoires in COVID-19. On the study more broadly: The samples span acute and convalescent COVID-19 from the United States, Italy and Spain. Nucleic acid was either cDNA or gDNA, and it came from T cells, B-cell-depleted T cells, or PBMCs.

V shed 10 bases and J shed 0 bases, with 11 bases lying between them. This CDR3 is 13 amino acids long. Methods used by the authors: Researchers report that nucleated cell counts were estimated from reference gene primer amplification. Sequenced by immunoSEQ multiplex PCR; TCRdb stores in-frame clones only, minus some. From that table come the V and J calls and clone size; the DNA was used to work out D and trimming. The table records around 100,000 clones, approximately 89% of them present only once. The sequence came from a man over 45 with active COVID-19. The material sequenced was peripheral blood. The chain has TRBV12-3 or TRBV12-4 and TRBJ2-3, with D possibly TRBD2 on 6 matching bases. CDR3 in amino acids: CAITGGSTDTQYF. In DNA, the CDR3 is TGTGCCATCACCGGGGGTAGCACAGATACGCAGTATTTT.